The 22 T cell receptor beta chains presented below share a single source sample, sequenced in a study of Ad26.COV2.S vaccination and SARS-CoV-2 variants. Using immunoSEQ multiplex PCR, the repertoire was profiled, and TCRdb retains in-frame clones only, with some absent. The sample yields roughly 500,000 clones, roughly 85% seen once. Treatment denoted: about 20 received Ad26.COV2.S at low or high dose, single or two shots; roughly five received placebo; per-sample allocation not given. After the first vaccine or placebo injection, samples were drawn on day 63. Source: peripheral blood, taken in a trial of Ad26.COV2.S vaccine versus placebo. These receptors all stem from a person aged 18-60 years who received the Ad26.COV2.S COVID-19 vaccine or a placebo.

The gene calls are TRBV5-6 and TRBJ2-7; tentatively, D is TRBD2 (7 bases). Trimming left V 6 bases short and J 2 bases short, with 15 bases between. The CDR3 is 14 residues long. Germline assignment: CDR1 SGHDT and CDR2 YYEEEE. The CDR3 region is CASILGGPAYEQYF. The CDR3 region has the DNA TGTGCCAGCATCCTGGGGGGGCCGGCCTACGAGCAGTACTTC.

The gene calls are TRBV7-2 and TRBJ2-1, with 7 bases that match TRBD2. With 9 bases clipped from V and 3 bases from J, the junction kept 11 bases outside the gene matches. CDR3 size: 15 residues. Germline lookup yields CDR1 SGHTA and CDR2 FQGNSA. Here the CDR3 reads CASGGAGRGYNEQFF. DNA for the CDR3: TGTGCCAGTGGAGGAGCGGGAAGGGGCTACAATGAGCAGTTCTTC.

This clone was counted a single time. The V call is TRBV29-1, the J call TRBJ2-7, with 12 nucleotides matching TRBD2. The CDR3 runs 13 residues. The V segment lost 6 bases and the J segment 5 bases; nucleotides outside the gene matches: 5. The V gene's germline CDR1 is SQVTM and CDR2 ANQGSEA. In DNA, the CDR3 is TGCAGCGTAACAAGACTAGCGGGAGACGAGCAGTACTTC. It specifies CSVTRLAGDEQYF.

V gene TRBV29-1 combines with J gene TRBJ2-3; 12 bases are shared with TRBD2. The germline CDR1 and CDR2 sequences are SQVTM and ANQGSEA. J was trimmed by 6 bases and V by 4 bases; bases with no gene match: 2. This CDR3 spans 13 amino acids. CDR3 in DNA: TGCAGCGTTGCTGGGACTAGCGGGGATACGCAGTATTTT. This sequence encodes CSVAGTSGDTQYF.

This chain links TRBV5-4 with TRBJ2-1; 8 positions agree with TRBD2. Trimming took 4 bases from V and 7 from J; bases not matched to a gene: 16. The CDR3 loop spans 17 amino acids. Germline CDR1 and CDR2: SGHNT and YYREEE (reference sequence). CDR3 sequence reads: CASSPPVGGRSRNEQFF. As DNA, the CDR3 is TGTGCCAGCAGCCCCCCGGTGGGCGGGAGGAGTAGGAATGAGCAGTTCTTC.

V gene TRBV4-3 combines with J gene TRBJ2-7; D uncertain. Trimming shortened V by 1 base and J by 3 bases, and 4 bases separated the two germline ends. Per germline, CDR1 LGHNA and CDR2 YSLEER. The CDR3 sequence is 12 residues long. This CDR3 reads CASSQGLYEQYF. Here the CDR3 DNA reads TGCGCCAGCAGCCAAGGACTCTACGAGCAGTACTTC.

The rearrangement links TRBV5-1 to TRBJ2-7; either TRBD1 or TRBD2 may supply D (5 bases each). Deletions cut 0 bases from V and 0 bases from J, with 10 bases between. The CDR3 has 15 residues. Germline V lookup: CDR1 SGHRS, CDR2 YFSETQ. CDR3 loop: CASSLEWGISYEQYF. The CDR3 DNA is TGCGCCAGCAGCTTGGAATGGGGGATCTCCTACGAGCAGTACTTC.

This chain links TRBV5-1 with TRBJ2-4; perhaps D is TRBD1 or TRBD2 (5 bases each). The CDR3 is 17 amino acids. Trimming stripped 0 bases from V and 3 bases from J, with 16 bases between. The germline V gene encodes CDR1 SGHRS and CDR2 YFSETQ. CDR3 DNA: TGCGCCAGCAGCTTGGGGGACCGGTGGGAAATCAAAAACATTCAGTACTTC. Residues: CASSLGDRWEIKNIQYF.

The rearrangement links TRBV6-2 or TRBV6-3 to TRBJ1-3; D ambiguous. The germline V gene has CDR1 MNHEY and CDR2 SVGEGT. V gave up 2 bases and J gave up 4 bases, with 3 bases separating them. The CDR3 consists of 12 residues. The DNA for the CDR3 is TGTGCCAGCAGTTACGGAGGAAACACCATATATTTT. Translating gives CASSYGGNTIYF.

The CDR3 DNA follows: TGCGCCAGCAGCCAGATGATAGGGGGTCCAGGCGAGCAGTACTTC. Amino acids: CASSQMIGGPGEQYF. V gene TRBV4-3 combines with J gene TRBJ2-7; D is perhaps TRBD1 (6 bases). The germline V and J ends were trimmed by 3 bases and 6 bases, with 18 bases remaining between them. This CDR3 is built from 15 residues. The germline CDR1 and CDR2 sequences are LGHNA and YSLEER.

The rearrangement uses TRBV24-1 and TRBJ2-1; maybe TRBD2 (7 bases). CDR3 length: 18 residues. Trimming left V 4 bases short and J 7 bases short, with 25 bases between. The germline CDR1 and CDR2 sequences are KGHDR and SFDVKD. The CDR3 DNA follows: TGTGCCACCAGTGACCGCGCCCTGGGGAGGGGGACCTCGAATGAGCAGTTCTTC. Protein product: CATSDRALGRGTSNEQFF.

The chain uses TRBV11-3 and TRBJ2-1, with D unclear. Trimming shortened V by 4 bases and J by 7 bases, and 11 bases separated the two germline ends. Germline V gene sequence: CDR1 SGHNT, CDR2 YENEEA. The CDR3 loop spans 13 amino acids. The DNA for the CDR3 is TGTGCCAGCAGCTCTTTTAGTTCTAATGAGCAGTTCTTC. This gives the protein CASSSFSSNEQFF.

This clone was counted a few times. This rearrangement joins TRBV10-3 to TRBJ2-2, with 7 bases aligning to TRBD2. V gave up 4 bases and J gave up 3 bases; unmatched junction bases: 8. Germline CDR1 ENHRY, CDR2 SYGVKD. CDR3 length: 16 amino acids. The CDR3 nucleotides are TGTGCCATCAGTGGTCCCGGGGCGGGGGACACCGGGGAGCTGTTTTTT. It is translated as CAISGPGAGDTGELFF.

This clone was picked up a small number of times. The chain links TRBV5-1 to TRBJ2-2; possibly TRBD2 for D (5 bases). Germline V gives CDR1 SGHRS, CDR2 YFSETQ. CDR3 length equals 14 residues. The V gene lost 4 bases and the J gene lost 5 bases, with 12 bases spanning the gap. CDR3 in DNA: TGCGCCAGCAGCCAGTTGGGCGGGACCGGGGAGCTGTTTTTT. Protein sequence: CASSQLGGTGELFF. Filled out from reference TRBV5-1 and TRBJ2-2, the complete variable domain reads KAGVTQTPRYLIKTRGQQVTLSCSPISGHRSVSWYQQTPGQGLQFLFEYFSETQRNKGNFPGRFSGRQFSNSRSEMNVSTLELGDSALYLCASSQLGGTGELFFGEGSRLTVL.

This chain links TRBV3-1 (or the pseudogene TRBV3-2) with TRBJ1-5, with 7 bases matching TRBD1. The CDR3 spans 14 residues. From germline, CDR1 is LGHDT and CDR2 YNNKEL (reference sequence). J lost 9 bases, V lost 4 bases, and 9 bases had no gene match. The DNA of the CDR3 is TGTGCCAGCAGCCCCGGACAGGACACGGTGCCCCAGCATTTT. Encoded protein: CASSPGQDTVPQHF.

The gene calls are TRBV15 and TRBJ2-1; D remains ambiguous. The CDR3 totals 15 residues. Germline V lookup: CDR1 LNHNV, CDR2 YYDKDF (reference sequence). Trimming pared 5 bases from V and 0 bases from J, leaving 11 bases between. The CDR3: CATSLLRSSYNEQFF. The CDR3 DNA follows: TGTGCCACCAGCCTCCTCAGAAGCTCCTACAATGAGCAGTTCTTC.

V usage is TRBV2 and J usage is TRBJ2-1; D is unclear. V shed 5 bases and J shed 5 bases, with 13 bases lying between them. Germline values: CDR1 SNHLY, CDR2 FYNNEI. The CDR3 loop spans 14 amino acids. CDR3 residues: CASSQSELNNEQFF. CDR3 bases: TGTGCCAGCAGTCAGTCGGAATTAAACAATGAGCAGTTCTTC. The whole variable domain, remainder taken from reference TRBV2 and TRBJ2-1, is EPEVTQTPSHQVTQMGQEVILRCVPISNHLYFYWYRQILGQKVEFLVSFYNNEISEKSEIFDDQFSVERPDGSNFTLKIRSTKLEDSAMYFCASSQSELNNEQFFGPGTRLTVL.

The chain links TRBV19 to TRBJ2-4, with 14 nucleotides matching TRBD2. Germline CDR1 is LNHDA and CDR2 is SQIVND (reference sequence). The CDR3 spans 16 residues. J was trimmed by 7 bases and V by 9 bases; bases with no gene match: 11. The CDR3 nucleotides are TGTGCCAGCCCACATGGGACTAGCGGGAGTGAGAACATTCAGTACTTC. Amino acids: CASPHGTSGSENIQYF.

The chain is built from TRBV30 and TRBJ2-2; D remains unclear. In germline, CDR1 is GTSNPN, CDR2 SVGIG (reference sequence). CDR3 length: 13 residues. V gave up 5 bases and J gave up 8 bases, with 15 bases separating them. The CDR3 sequence: CAWGPTPMGELFF. As DNA, the CDR3 is TGTGCCTGGGGACCCACTCCGATGGGGGAGCTGTTTTTT.

The rearrangement links TRBV5-1 to TRBJ2-6; D gene unclear. Germline assignment: CDR1 SGHRS and CDR2 YFSETQ. V dropped 1 base and J dropped 1 base, with 6 bases sitting between them. The CDR3 length is 15 residues. The CDR3 nucleotides are TGCGCCAGCAGCTTGTCCGCATCTGGGGCCAACGTCCTGACTTTC. Its translation: CASSLSASGANVLTF.

For the CDR3, the DNA is TGTGCCAGCAGTCCCTCTAGCTCCTACAATGAGCAGTTCTTC. This codes for CASSPSSSYNEQFF. This rearrangement joins TRBV6-2 or TRBV6-3 to TRBJ2-1; the D is unclear. Between the trimmed V and J ends, which lost 5 bases and 0 bases, there was a span of 8 bases. In germline, CDR1 is MNHEY, CDR2 SVGEGT. The CDR3 has 14 amino acids.

V is TRBV28 and J is TRBJ1-1; D perhaps matches TRBD1 (6 bases). CDR3 length equals 14 residues. V shed 9 bases and J shed 0 bases, with 14 bases lying between them. CDR1 is MDHEN, CDR2 SYDVKM, per germline. The chain's CDR3 is CASASDSLNTEAFF. CDR3 bases: TGTGCCAGTGCCTCGGACAGCCTGAACACTGAAGCTTTCTTT.